This T cell receptor beta chain comes out of a study of T-cell memory formation after mild COVID-19. From the 5' RACE reads, TCRdb called clonotypes with MiXCR, one entry per CDR3 protein. The profile shows about 620,000 distinct CDR3 sequences, under 20% of them singletons. This TCR came from an adult woman who had mild COVID-19 (a few samples of this study predate the infection). Cell type and time point are not known. Sequencing was performed on PBMCs or a T cell subset sorted from them (not recorded which).

The CDR3 nucleotides read TGCGCCAGCAGCGGCAGGGGATCGGATGGCTACACCTTC. Residues: CASSGRGSDGYTF. The V and J genes are TRBV5-1 and TRBJ1-2; a weak D match, TRBD1 (6 bases). There are 13 residues in the CDR3. Germline V gives CDR1 SGHRS, CDR2 YFSETQ. Trimming removed 4 bases at V and 6 bases at J, with 13 bases between.